The rows below give T cell receptor beta chains drawn from one sample of a study of technical replicates of blood from a handful of donors. TCRdb keeps only in-frame clones here, not all; method: immunoSEQ multiplex PCR. Of tens of thousands of clones listed, about nine tenths are singletons. Material for sequencing was T cells isolated from PBMCs. Source of these receptors: a human donor in good health. Both conserved end residues are part of each CDR3. Each record gives: clone size, D gene, J gene, V gene, CDR3 DNA, CDR3 protein. The D gene is left open where the match is weak. Some rows have no size entry. The others give once, few or many, or a class for an expanded clone.

clone size: NA; D gene: NA; J gene: TRBJ2-7; V gene: TRBV10-1; CDR3 DNA: TGCGCCAGCAGTGAGTCGAGTCAGGTAGACGAGCAGTACTTC; CDR3 protein: CASSESSQVDEQYF
clone size: NA; D gene: NA; J gene: TRBJ2-1; V gene: TRBV21-1; CDR3 DNA: TGTGCCAGCAGCAAAGTCGAGGGTCTTTCCGGGACTCCTCTCGGGTACAATGAGCAGTTCTTC; CDR3 protein: CASSKVEGLSGTPLGYNEQFF
clone size: NA; D gene: TRBD1; J gene: TRBJ2-1; V gene: TRBV30; CDR3 DNA: TGTGCCTGGATCCTCCGCCGGGACAGGACCAACAATGAGCAGTTCTTC; CDR3 protein: CAWILRRDRTNNEQFF
clone size: NA; D gene: TRBD1; J gene: TRBJ1-5; V gene: TRBV30; CDR3 DNA: TGTGCCTGGGATTCAACAGGGGGCAATCAGCCCCAGCATTTT; CDR3 protein: CAWDSTGGNQPQHF
clone size: NA; D gene: NA; J gene: TRBJ2-7; V gene: TRBV5-4; CDR3 DNA: TGTGCCAGCAGCATTCCAGGATCCGGAGAGCAGTACTTC; CDR3 protein: CASSIPGSGEQYF
clone size: NA; D gene: TRBD1; J gene: TRBJ1-2; V gene: TRBV4-1; CDR3 DNA: TGCGCCAGCAGCCCCTCGACAGGGGTAGCCTATTCGGGAGGCTACACCTTC; CDR3 protein: CASSPSTGVAYSGGYTF
clone size: NA; D gene: TRBD1; J gene: TRBJ2-7; V gene: TRBV4-2; CDR3 DNA: TGTGCCAGCAGCCAGGGACAGGGGAACTACGAGCAGTACTTC; CDR3 protein: CASSQGQGNYEQYF
clone size: NA; D gene: TRBD1; J gene: TRBJ1-1; V gene: TRBV7-2; CDR3 DNA: TGTGCCAGCAGCTTAGTAGGGGGCAGCAGGGCTTTCTTT; CDR3 protein: CASSLVGGSRAFF
clone size: NA; D gene: NA; J gene: TRBJ1-4; V gene: TRBV4-1; CDR3 DNA: TGCGCCAGCAGCCAAGAACCCGACAGCGAAAAACTGTTTTTT; CDR3 protein: CASSQEPDSEKLFF
clone size: NA; D gene: NA; J gene: TRBJ1-1; V gene: TRBV28; CDR3 DNA: TGTGTCAGCAGTTCAGGACAAGGGGGAGAAGCTTTCTTT; CDR3 protein: CVSSSGQGGEAFF
clone size: NA; D gene: NA; J gene: TRBJ1-1; V gene: TRBV19; CDR3 DNA: TGTGCCAGTATAGACCAGGGCCATGGTATGAACACTGAAGCTTTCTTT; CDR3 protein: CASIDQGHGMNTEAFF
clone size: NA; D gene: NA; J gene: TRBJ2-5; V gene: TRBV19; CDR3 DNA: TGTGCCAGTAGTACCTACCAAGAGACCCAGTACTTC; CDR3 protein: CASSTYQETQYF
clone size: NA; D gene: NA; J gene: TRBJ1-3; V gene: TRBV14; CDR3 DNA: TGTGCCAGCAGCCAAGACGTCACATTCTCTGGAAACACCATATATTTT; CDR3 protein: CASSQDVTFSGNTIYF
clone size: NA; D gene: TRBD1; J gene: TRBJ1-4; V gene: TRBV27; CDR3 DNA: TGTGCCAGCAGTCCGCGACAGGGGCCCACCACTAATGAAAAACTGTTTTTT; CDR3 protein: CASSPRQGPTTNEKLFF
clone size: NA; D gene: NA; J gene: TRBJ2-5; V gene: TRBV11-3; CDR3 DNA: TGTGCCAGCAGCTTAGATAGGACGAGTGAGGGGACCCAGTACTTC; CDR3 protein: CASSLDRTSEGTQYF
clone size: NA; D gene: NA; J gene: TRBJ2-7; V gene: TRBV11-2; CDR3 DNA: TGTGCCAGCGGAGCGGAAACAAAAAAGGGTTACGAGCAGTACTTC; CDR3 protein: CASGAETKKGYEQYF
clone size: NA; D gene: NA; J gene: TRBJ2-1; V gene: TRBV9; CDR3 DNA: TGTGCCAGCAGCGTAATGGGGGAGGCGGGATATGAGCAGTTCTTC; CDR3 protein: CASSVMGEAGYEQFF
clone size: once; D gene: NA; J gene: TRBJ2-1; V gene: TRBV4-2; CDR3 DNA: TGTGCCAGCAGCCAAGAGAGAGGGCGTAATGAGCAGTTCTTC; CDR3 protein: CASSQERGRNEQFF
clone size: NA; D gene: TRBD2; J gene: TRBJ2-1; V gene: TRBV28; CDR3 DNA: TGTGCCAGCAATCAGGTTGGGGGACTAGGGCTCTACAATGAGCAGTTCTTC; CDR3 protein: CASNQVGGLGLYNEQFF
clone size: once; D gene: NA; J gene: TRBJ1-4; V gene: TRBV7-9; CDR3 DNA: TGTGCCAGCAGCTTAGCGTCAGGAACAACTAATGAAAAACTGTTTTTT; CDR3 protein: CASSLASGTTNEKLFF
clone size: NA; D gene: NA; J gene: TRBJ1-2; V gene: TRBV11-3; CDR3 DNA: TGTGCCAGCAGCTTATCGGTACTCGCTAACTATGGCTACACCTTC; CDR3 protein: CASSLSVLANYGYTF
clone size: few; D gene: NA; J gene: TRBJ1-1; V gene: TRBV10-1; CDR3 DNA: TGCGCCACAATGGACAGCTTGAACACTGAAGCTTTCTTT; CDR3 protein: CATMDSLNTEAFF
clone size: NA; D gene: NA; J gene: TRBJ1-1; V gene: TRBV23-1; CDR3 DNA: TGCGCCAGCAGTCAATACCTGTTCCCCTTGCTCGGAGCTTTCTTT; CDR3 protein: CASSQYLFPLLGAFF
clone size: once; D gene: NA; J gene: TRBJ2-5; V gene: TRBV7-9; CDR3 DNA: TGTGCCAGCAGCCCGGGAGTCGGGGAGACCCAGTACTTC; CDR3 protein: CASSPGVGETQYF
clone size: NA; D gene: NA; J gene: TRBJ2-6; V gene: TRBV30; CDR3 DNA: TGTGCCTGGGGGGCCCGAGGTAGGCTTGAGTCCAACGTCCTGACTTTC; CDR3 protein: CAWGARGRLESNVLTF
clone size: NA; D gene: NA; J gene: TRBJ1-2; V gene: TRBV2; CDR3 DNA: TGTGCCAGGAACAGGGAGACTTATGGCTACACCTTC; CDR3 protein: CARNRETYGYTF
clone size: NA; D gene: NA; J gene: TRBJ1-5; V gene: TRBV7-9; CDR3 DNA: TGTGCCAGCAGCTCGGAGTCGGGACCCCAGCATTTT; CDR3 protein: CASSSESGPQHF
clone size: NA; D gene: NA; J gene: TRBJ1-5; V gene: TRBV12-5; CDR3 DNA: TGTGCTAGTGCCCCGACAGGCGGCAATCAGCCCCAGCATTTT; CDR3 protein: CASAPTGGNQPQHF
clone size: NA; D gene: NA; J gene: TRBJ1-2; V gene: TRBV18; CDR3 DNA: TGTGCCAGCTCGGGCGGACAAGTGCCCAAATGGTACTATGGCTACACCTTC; CDR3 protein: CASSGGQVPKWYYGYTF
clone size: NA; D gene: NA; J gene: TRBJ2-5; V gene: TRBV6-4; CDR3 DNA: TGTGCCAGCAGTGACCAAGCGGGAGAGACCCAGTACTTC; CDR3 protein: CASSDQAGETQYF
clone size: NA; D gene: TRBD1; J gene: TRBJ1-1; V gene: TRBV19; CDR3 DNA: TGTGCCACGACGGGTGGGGACAGACTATCTCCGAGGAACACTGAAGCTTTCTTT; CDR3 protein: CATTGGDRLSPRNTEAFF
clone size: NA; D gene: NA; J gene: TRBJ2-7; V gene: TRBV15; CDR3 DNA: TGTGCCACCAGCATAGGGACACCCTCTTCCTACGAGCAGTACTTC; CDR3 protein: CATSIGTPSSYEQYF
clone size: NA; D gene: NA; J gene: TRBJ2-1; V gene: TRBV18; CDR3 DNA: TGTGCCAGCTCACCCGGGGTAGGCAATGAGCAGTTCTTC; CDR3 protein: CASSPGVGNEQFF
clone size: NA; D gene: NA; J gene: TRBJ2-5; V gene: TRBV5-4; CDR3 DNA: TGTGCCAGCAGCTCCGGCGGACAAGAGACCCAGTACTTC; CDR3 protein: CASSSGGQETQYF
clone size: NA; D gene: TRBD1; J gene: TRBJ1-2; V gene: TRBV27; CDR3 DNA: TGTGCCAGCAGCACACACAGGGGTTGGTACGATGGCTACACCTTC; CDR3 protein: CASSTHRGWYDGYTF
clone size: NA; D gene: NA; J gene: TRBJ2-4; V gene: TRBV5-6; CDR3 DNA: TGTGCCAGCAGCTTGGCCAGGGCGTGGGCCAAAAACATTCAGTACTTC; CDR3 protein: CASSLARAWAKNIQYF